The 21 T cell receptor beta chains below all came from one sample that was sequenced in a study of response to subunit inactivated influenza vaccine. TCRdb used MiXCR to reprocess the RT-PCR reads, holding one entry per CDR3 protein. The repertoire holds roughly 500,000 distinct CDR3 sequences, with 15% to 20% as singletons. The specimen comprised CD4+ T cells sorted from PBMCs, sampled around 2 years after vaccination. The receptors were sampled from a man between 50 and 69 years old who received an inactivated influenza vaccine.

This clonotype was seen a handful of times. The CDR3 nucleotides are TGCAGTGCTACCGGACTAGCGGGGGGGCTGTCAGATACGCAGTATTTT. It translates to CSATGLAGGLSDTQYF. V is TRBV20-1 and J is TRBJ2-3; 15 nucleotides match TRBD2. V lost 4 bases, J lost 4 bases, and 6 bases stayed unmatched. The V gene's germline CDR1 is DFQATT and CDR2 SNEGSKA (reference sequence). The CDR3 is made up of 16 amino acids.

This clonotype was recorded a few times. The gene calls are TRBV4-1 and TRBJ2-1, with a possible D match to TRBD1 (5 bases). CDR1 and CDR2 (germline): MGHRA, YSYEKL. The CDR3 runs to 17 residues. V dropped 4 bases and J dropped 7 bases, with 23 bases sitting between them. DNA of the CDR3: TGCGCCAGCAGCCGCAGGGAACAAGCTCTAGAGACAAATGAGCAGTTCTTC. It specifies CASSRREQALETNEQFF.

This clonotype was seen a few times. This CDR3 is CASSQVGQRANYGYTF. The CDR3 nucleotides read TGTGCCAGCAGCCAAGTGGGACAGCGAGCTAACTATGGCTACACCTTC. This chain uses TRBV4-2 with TRBJ1-2; 7 nucleotides align to TRBD1. V was pared by 1 base and J by 0 bases, with 5 bases of the junction left unmatched. Germline assignment: CDR1 LGHNA and CDR2 YNFKEQ. The CDR3 extends over 16 amino acids.

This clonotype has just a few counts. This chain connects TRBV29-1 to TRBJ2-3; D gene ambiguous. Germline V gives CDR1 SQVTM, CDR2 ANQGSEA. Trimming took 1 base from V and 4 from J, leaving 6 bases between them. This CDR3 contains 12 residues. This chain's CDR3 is CSVEGSADTQYF. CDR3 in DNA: TGCAGCGTTGAAGGGTCTGCAGATACGCAGTATTTT.

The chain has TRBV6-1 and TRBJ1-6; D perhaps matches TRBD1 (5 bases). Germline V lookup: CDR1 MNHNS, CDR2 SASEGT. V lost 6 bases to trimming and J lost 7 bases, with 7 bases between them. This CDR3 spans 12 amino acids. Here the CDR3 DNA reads TGTGCCAGCAGCAAGGGGAATTCACCCCTCCACTTT. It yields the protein CASSKGNSPLHF.

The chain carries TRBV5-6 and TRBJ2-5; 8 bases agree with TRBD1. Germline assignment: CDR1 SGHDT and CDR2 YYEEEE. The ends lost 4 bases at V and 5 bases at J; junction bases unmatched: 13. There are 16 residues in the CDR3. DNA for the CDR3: TGTGCCAGCAGCACAATGACAGGGGAAGATAGGGAGACCCAGTACTTC. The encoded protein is CASSTMTGEDRETQYF. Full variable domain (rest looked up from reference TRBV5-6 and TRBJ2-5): DAGVTQSPTHLIKTRGQQVTLRCSPKSGHDTVSWYQQALGQGPQFIFQYYEEEERQRGNFPDRFSGHQFPNYSSELNVNALLLGDSALYLCASSTMTGEDRETQYFGPGTRLLVL.

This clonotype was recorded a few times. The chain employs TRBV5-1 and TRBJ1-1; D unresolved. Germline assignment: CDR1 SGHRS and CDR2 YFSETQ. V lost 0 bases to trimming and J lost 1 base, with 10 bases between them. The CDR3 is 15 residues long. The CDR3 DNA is TGCGCCAGCAGCTTGGCCCCCCGGGAGAACACTGAAGCTTTCTTT. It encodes CASSLAPRENTEAFF.

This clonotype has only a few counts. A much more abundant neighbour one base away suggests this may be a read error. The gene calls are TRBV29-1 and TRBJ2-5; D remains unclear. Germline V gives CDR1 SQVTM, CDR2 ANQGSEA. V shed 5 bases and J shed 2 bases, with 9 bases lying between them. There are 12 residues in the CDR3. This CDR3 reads CSVSQSQETQYF. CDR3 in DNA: TGCAGCGTTTCACAGTCGCAAGAGACCCAGTACTTC.

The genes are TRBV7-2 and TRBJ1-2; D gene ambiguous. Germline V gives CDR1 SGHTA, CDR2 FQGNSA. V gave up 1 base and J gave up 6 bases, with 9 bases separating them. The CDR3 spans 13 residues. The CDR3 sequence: CASSLVFSDGYTF. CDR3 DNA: TGTGCCAGCAGCTTAGTTTTTTCGGATGGCTACACCTTC.

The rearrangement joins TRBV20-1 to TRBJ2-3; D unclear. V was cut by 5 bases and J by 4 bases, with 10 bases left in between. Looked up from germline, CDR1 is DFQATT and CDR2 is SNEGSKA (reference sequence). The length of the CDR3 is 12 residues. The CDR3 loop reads CSASDQADTQYF. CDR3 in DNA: TGCAGTGCTTCGGACCAGGCAGATACGCAGTATTTT.

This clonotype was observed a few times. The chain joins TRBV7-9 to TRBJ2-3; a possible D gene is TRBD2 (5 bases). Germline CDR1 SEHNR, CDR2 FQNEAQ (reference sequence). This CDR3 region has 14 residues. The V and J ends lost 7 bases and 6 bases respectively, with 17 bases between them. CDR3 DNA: TGTGCCAGCACTAAGGACGGGAAATTGGATACGCAGTATTTT. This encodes CASTKDGKLDTQYF.

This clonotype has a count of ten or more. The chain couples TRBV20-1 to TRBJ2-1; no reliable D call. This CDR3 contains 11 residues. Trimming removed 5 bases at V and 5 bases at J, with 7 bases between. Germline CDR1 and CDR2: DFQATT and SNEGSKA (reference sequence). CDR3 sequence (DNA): TGCAGTGCTTCGACGAACAATGAGCAGTTCTTC. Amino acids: CSASTNNEQFF.

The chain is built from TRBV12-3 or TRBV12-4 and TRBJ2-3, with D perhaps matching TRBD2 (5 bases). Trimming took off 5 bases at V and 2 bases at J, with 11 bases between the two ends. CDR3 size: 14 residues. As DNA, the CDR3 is TGTGCCAGCAGTCCACGGACTTACACAGATACGCAGTATTTT. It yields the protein CASSPRTYTDTQYF.

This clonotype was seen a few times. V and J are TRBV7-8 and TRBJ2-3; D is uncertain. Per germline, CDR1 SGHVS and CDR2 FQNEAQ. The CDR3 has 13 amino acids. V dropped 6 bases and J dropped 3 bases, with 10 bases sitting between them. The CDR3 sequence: CASSWPRTDTQYF. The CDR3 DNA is TGTGCCAGCAGTTGGCCAAGAACAGATACGCAGTATTTT.

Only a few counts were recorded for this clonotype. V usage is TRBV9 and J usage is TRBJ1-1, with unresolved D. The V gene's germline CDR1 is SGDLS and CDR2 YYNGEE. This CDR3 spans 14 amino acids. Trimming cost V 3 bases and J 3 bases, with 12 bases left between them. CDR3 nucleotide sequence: TGTGCCAGCAGCGAGAGTGTCCGGGACACTGAAGCTTTCTTT. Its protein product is CASSESVRDTEAFF.

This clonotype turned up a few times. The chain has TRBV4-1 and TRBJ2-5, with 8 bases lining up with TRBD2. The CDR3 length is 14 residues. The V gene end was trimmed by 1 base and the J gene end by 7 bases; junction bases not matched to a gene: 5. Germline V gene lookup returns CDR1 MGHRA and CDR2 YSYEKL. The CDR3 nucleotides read TGCGCCAGCAGCCAAGTTGTCGGGGGGGTGACCCAGTACTTC. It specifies CASSQVVGGVTQYF.

The CDR3 sequence is CASSKEQKPAGGRSYEQYF. CDR3 bases: TGTGCCAGCAGCAAAGAACAGAAACCAGCGGGAGGGCGCTCCTACGAGCAGTACTTC. This chain links TRBV21-1 with TRBJ2-7; the D call in the table, TRBD2, was not verified against the DNA. TRBV21-1 is a known pseudogene. This CDR3 contains 19 residues.

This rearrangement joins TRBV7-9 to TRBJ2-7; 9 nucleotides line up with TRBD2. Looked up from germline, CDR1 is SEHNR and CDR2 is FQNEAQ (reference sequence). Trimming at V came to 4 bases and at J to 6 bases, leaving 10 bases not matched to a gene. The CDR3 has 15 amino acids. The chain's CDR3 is CASSSPTGLAAEQYF. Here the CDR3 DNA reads TGTGCCAGCAGCTCCCCGACGGGACTAGCAGCCGAGCAGTACTTC.

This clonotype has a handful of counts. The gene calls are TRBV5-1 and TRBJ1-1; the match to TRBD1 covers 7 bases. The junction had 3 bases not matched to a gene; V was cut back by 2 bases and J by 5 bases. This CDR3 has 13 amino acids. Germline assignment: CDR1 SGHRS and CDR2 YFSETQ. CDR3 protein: CASSLVQGTEAFF. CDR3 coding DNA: TGCGCCAGCAGCTTAGTACAGGGGACTGAAGCTTTCTTT.

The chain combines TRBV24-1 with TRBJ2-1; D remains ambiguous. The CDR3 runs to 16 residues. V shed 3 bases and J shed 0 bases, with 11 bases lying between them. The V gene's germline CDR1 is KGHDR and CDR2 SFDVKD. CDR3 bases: TGTGCCACCAGTGATCCAGTCCTGAGCTCCTACAATGAGCAGTTCTTC. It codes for CATSDPVLSSYNEQFF.

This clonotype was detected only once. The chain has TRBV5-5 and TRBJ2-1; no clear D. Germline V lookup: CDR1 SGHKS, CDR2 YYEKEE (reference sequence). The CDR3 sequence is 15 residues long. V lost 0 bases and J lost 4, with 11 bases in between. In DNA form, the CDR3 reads TGTGCCAGCAGCTTGGGGCCTGCGCTATACAATGAGCAGTTCTTC. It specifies CASSLGPALYNEQFF.